This T cell receptor (beta chain) was captured in a study of PD-1 blockade in classical Hodgkin lymphoma. The method was immunoSEQ multiplex PCR; TCRdb's version includes in-frame clones alone and lacks a portion of them. Seen here are about 22,000 clones, about 72% observed once, and the top ten hold around 1.2%. V was clipped by 2 bases and J by 4 bases, with 11 bases between them. The CDR3 runs to 14 residues. CDR1 is MNHNS, CDR2 SASEGT, per germline. Documented time point: cycle 4 day 1 (C4D1), after 5 to 7 weeks of nivolumab. No patient escaped relapse after autologous stem cell transplantation, and brentuximab vedotin exposure varied. It was by magnetic negative selection that CD4+ T cells were purified from thawed PBMCs.

The clonotype originates from a human donor with classical Hodgkin lymphoma. The material sequenced was CD4+ T cells from blood, taken before the fourth cycle of nivolumab. The V and J genes are TRBV6-1 and TRBJ1-2; tentatively, D is TRBD1 (5 bases). CDR3 residues: CASSESQGAYGYTF. As DNA, the CDR3 is TGTGCCAGCAGTGAATCTCAGGGTGCCTATGGCTACACCTTC.